The clone carrying this TCR beta chain was counted at least ten times. Its specificity is not known. Library construction for TCR beta used iRepertoire HTBI primers and Arm-PCR of CDR3 regions. TCRdb re-derived calls from the multiplex PCR reads in MiXCR, one entry per CDR3 protein. Among hundreds of thousands of distinct CDR3 sequences, 16% were seen once, and the ten largest hold roughly 27%. The germline V and J ends were trimmed by 0 bases and 2 bases, with 8 bases remaining between them. Germline CDR1 reads SGHRS; CDR2 reads YFSETQ. The CDR3 totals 14 residues. The sample is drawn from a study of regulatory T cells in long-lasting Graves disease. The time point: newly diagnosed GD, antithyroid drugs for less than 3 months. RNA extracted from PBMCs served as the sequencing template. General study points: TCR diversity in persistent Graves' patients was below that of newly diagnosed ones.

Separately, the same data were catalogued under a study of T cells in Graves' hyperthyroidism and ophthalmopathy. That paper notes: The study used the HTBI primer set for a first-round RT-PCR of the TCR CDR3. Separation of ophthalmopathy from stable hyperthyroidism was achieved by a 13 V-J model.

This receptor was taken from a man in his forties or fifties with Graves disease. This chain uses TRBV5-1 with TRBJ2-5; D is undetermined. Material: peripheral blood mononuclear cells (PBMCs), obtained at new diagnosis, from a patient treated with antithyroid drugs. The CDR3 coding sequence is TGCGCCAGCAGCTTGGCCCAGATACAAGAGACCCAGTACTTC. Protein product: CASSLAQIQETQYF.